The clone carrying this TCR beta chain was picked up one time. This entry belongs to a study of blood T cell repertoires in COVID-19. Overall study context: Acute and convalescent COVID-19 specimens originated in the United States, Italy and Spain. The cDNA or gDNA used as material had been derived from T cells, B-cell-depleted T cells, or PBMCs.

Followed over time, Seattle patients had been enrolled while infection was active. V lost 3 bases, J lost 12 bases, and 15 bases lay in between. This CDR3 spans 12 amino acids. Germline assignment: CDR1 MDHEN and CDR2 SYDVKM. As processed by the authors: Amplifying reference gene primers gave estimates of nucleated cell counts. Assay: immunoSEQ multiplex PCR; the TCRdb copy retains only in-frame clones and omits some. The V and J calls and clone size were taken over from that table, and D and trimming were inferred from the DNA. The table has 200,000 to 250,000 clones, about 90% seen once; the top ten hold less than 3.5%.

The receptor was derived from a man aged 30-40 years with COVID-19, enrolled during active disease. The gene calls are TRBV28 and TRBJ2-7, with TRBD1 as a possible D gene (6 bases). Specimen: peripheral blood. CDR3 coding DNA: TGTGCCAGCAGTTTCAGTCTCAGGGGTGGGTACTTC. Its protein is CASSFSLRGGYF.